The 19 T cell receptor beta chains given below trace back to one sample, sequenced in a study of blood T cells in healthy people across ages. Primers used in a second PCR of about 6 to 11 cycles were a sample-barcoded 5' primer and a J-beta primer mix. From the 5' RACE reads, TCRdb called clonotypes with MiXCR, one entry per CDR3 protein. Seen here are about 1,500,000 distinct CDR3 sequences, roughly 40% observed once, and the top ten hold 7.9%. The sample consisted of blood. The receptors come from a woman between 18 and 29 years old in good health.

CDR3 DNA: TGCGCCAGCAGCTTACAGGAGGCGGGAAATTCACCCCTCCACTTT. Residues: CASSLQEAGNSPLHF. The chain uses TRBV5-1 and TRBJ1-6; TRBD1 is a possible D gene (5 bases). Germline V gives CDR1 SGHRS, CDR2 YFSETQ. CDR3 length: 15 amino acids. Trimming removed 2 bases from V and 7 bases from J, with 13 bases in between.

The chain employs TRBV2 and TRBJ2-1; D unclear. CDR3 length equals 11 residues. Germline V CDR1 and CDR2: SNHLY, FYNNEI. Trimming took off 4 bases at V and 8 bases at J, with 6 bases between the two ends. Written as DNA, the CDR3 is TGTGCCAGCAGTGTTAGGGATGAGCAGTTCTTC. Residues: CASSVRDEQFF.

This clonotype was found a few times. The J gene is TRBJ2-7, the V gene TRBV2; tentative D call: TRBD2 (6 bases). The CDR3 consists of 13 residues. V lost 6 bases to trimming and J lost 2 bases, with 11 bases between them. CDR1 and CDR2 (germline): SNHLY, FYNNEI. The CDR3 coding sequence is TGTGCCAGCAGGGCGGGGACCGCCTACGAGCAGTACTTC. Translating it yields CASRAGTAYEQYF. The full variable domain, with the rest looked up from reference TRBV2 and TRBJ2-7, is EPEVTQTPSHQVTQMGQEVILRCVPISNHLYFYWYRQILGQKVEFLVSFYNNEISEKSEIFDDQFSVERPDGSNFTLKIRSTKLEDSAMYFCASRAGTAYEQYFGPGTRLTVT.

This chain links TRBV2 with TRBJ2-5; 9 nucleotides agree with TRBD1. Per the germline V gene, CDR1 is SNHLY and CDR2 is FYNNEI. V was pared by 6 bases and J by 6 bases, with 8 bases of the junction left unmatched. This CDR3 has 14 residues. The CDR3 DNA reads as TGTGCCAGCAGCGGCACAGGGGGCAGGAAGACCCAGTACTTC. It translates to CASSGTGGRKTQYF.

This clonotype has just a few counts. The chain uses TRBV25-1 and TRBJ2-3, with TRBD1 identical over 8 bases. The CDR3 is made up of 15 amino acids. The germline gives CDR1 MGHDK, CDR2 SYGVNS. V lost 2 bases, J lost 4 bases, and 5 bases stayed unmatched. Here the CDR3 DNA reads TGTGCCAGCAGTGAAGTGGACAGGGTATCAGATACGCAGTATTTT. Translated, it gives CASSEVDRVSDTQYF.

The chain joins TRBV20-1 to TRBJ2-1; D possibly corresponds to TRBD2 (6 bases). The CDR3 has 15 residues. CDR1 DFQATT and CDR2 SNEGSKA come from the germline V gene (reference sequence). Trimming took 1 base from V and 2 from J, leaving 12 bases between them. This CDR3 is CSARGGEAAYNEQFF. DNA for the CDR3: TGCAGTGCTAGAGGAGGGGAGGCGGCCTACAATGAGCAGTTCTTC.

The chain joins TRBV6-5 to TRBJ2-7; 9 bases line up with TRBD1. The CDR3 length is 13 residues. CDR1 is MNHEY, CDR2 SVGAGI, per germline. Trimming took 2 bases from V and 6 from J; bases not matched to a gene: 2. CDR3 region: CASSYGTGSEQYF. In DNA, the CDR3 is TGTGCCAGCAGTTACGGGACAGGGTCCGAGCAGTACTTC.

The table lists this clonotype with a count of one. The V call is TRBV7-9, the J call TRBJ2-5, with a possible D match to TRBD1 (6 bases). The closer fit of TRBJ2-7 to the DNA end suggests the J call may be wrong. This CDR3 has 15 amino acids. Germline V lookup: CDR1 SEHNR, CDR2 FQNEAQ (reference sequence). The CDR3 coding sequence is TGTGCCAGCAGCTTAGCGGGGGCCGATTCATACGAGCAGTACTTC. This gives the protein CASSLAGADSYEQYF.

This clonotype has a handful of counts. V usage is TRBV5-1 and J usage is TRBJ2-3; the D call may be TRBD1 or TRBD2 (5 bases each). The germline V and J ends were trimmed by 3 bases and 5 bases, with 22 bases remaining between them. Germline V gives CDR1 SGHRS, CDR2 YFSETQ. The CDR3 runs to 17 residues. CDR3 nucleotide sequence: TGCGCCAGCAGCTCTTCCCCCGGGACGCCTGGACAAGATACGCAGTATTTT. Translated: CASSSSPGTPGQDTQYF.

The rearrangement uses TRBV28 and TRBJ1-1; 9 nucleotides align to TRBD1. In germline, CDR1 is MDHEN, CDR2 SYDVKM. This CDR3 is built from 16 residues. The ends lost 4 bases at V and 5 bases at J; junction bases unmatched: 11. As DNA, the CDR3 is TGTGCCAGCAGTTCACCTGGGGGACAGGGAAGGACTGAAGCTTTCTTT. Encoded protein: CASSSPGGQGRTEAFF. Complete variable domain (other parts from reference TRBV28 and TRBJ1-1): DVKVTQSSRYLVKRTGEKVFLECVQDMDHENMFWYRQDPGLGLRLIYFSYDVKMKEKGDIPEGYSVSREKKERFSLILESASTNQTSMYLCASSSPGGQGRTEAFFGQGTRLTVV.

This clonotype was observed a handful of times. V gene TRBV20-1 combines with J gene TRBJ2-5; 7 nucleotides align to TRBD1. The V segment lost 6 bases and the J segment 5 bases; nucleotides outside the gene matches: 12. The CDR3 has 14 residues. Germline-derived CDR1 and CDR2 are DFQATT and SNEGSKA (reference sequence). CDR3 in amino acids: CSAVSQTGMETQYF. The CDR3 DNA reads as TGCAGTGCCGTGTCGCAGACAGGGATGGAGACCCAGTACTTC.

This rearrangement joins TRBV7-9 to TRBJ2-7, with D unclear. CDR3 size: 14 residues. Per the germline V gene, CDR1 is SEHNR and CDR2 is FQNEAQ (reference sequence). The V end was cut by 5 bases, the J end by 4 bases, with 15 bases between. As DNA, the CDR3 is TGTGCCAGCAGCCGGCTAGAAGCAGGATACGAGCAGTACTTC. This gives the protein CASSRLEAGYEQYF.

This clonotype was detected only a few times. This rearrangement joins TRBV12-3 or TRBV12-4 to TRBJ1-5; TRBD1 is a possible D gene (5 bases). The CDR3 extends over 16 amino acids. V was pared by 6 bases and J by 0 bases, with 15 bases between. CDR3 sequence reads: CASRERGPLSNQPQHF. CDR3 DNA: TGTGCCAGCAGAGAAAGGGGACCTCTTAGCAATCAGCCCCAGCATTTT.

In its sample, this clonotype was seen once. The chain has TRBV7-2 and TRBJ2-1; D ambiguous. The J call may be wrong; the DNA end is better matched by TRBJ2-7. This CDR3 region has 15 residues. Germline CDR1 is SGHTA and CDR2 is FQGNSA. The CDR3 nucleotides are TGTGCCAGCAGCTTAGCGCCACGCTCCTACAATGAGCAGTACTTC. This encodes CASSLAPRSYNEQYF.

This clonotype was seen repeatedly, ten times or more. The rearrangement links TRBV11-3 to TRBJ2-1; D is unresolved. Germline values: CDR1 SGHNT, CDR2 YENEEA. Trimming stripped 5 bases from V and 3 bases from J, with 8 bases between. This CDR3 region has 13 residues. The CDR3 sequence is CASSLDDYNEQFF. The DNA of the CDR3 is TGTGCCAGCAGCCTGGACGACTACAATGAGCAGTTCTTC. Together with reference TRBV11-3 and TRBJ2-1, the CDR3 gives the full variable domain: EAGVVQSPRYKIIEKKQPVAFWCNPISGHNTLYWYLQNLGQGPELLIRYENEEAVDDSQLPKDRFSAERLKGVDSTLKIQPAELGDSAVYLCASSLDDYNEQFFGPGTRLTVL.

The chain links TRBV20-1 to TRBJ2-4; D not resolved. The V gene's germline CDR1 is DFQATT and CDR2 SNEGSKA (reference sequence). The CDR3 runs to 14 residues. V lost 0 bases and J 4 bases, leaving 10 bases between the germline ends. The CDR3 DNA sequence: TGCAGTGCTAGAGATCGAAACGGGAAAAACATTCAGTACTTC. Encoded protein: CSARDRNGKNIQYF.

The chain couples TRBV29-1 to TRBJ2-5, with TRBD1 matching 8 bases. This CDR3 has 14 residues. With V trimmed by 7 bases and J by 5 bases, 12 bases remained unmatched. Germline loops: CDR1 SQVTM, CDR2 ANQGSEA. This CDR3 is CSALGQGHRETQYF. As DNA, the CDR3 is TGCAGCGCCCTCGGACAGGGCCACCGGGAGACCCAGTACTTC.

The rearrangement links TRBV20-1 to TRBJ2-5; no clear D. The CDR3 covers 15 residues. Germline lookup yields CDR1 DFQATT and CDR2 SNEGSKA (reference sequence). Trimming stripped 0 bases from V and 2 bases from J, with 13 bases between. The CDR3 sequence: CSARDPYTPQETQYF. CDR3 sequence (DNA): TGCAGTGCTAGAGACCCTTATACCCCGCAAGAGACCCAGTACTTC.

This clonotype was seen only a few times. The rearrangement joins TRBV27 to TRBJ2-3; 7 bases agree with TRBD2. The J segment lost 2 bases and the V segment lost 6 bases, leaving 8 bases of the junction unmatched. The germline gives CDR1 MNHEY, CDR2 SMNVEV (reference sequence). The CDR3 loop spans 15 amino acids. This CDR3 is CASSGTIDPTDTQYF. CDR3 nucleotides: TGTGCCAGCAGCGGGACTATAGATCCCACAGATACGCAGTATTTT.